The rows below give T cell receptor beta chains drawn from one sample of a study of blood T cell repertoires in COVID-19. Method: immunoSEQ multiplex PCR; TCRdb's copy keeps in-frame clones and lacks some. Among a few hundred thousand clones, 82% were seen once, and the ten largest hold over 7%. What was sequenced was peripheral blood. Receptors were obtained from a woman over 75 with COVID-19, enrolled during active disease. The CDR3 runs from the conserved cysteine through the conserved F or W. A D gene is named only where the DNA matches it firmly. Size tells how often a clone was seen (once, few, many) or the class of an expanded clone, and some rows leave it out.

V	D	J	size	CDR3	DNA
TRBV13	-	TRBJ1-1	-	CASSLVERRVNTEAFF	TGTGCCAGCAGCTTAGTGGAAAGGAGGGTGAACACTGAAGCTTTCTTT
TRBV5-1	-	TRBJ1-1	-	CASSQDGANTEAFF	TGCGCCAGCAGCCAAGACGGAGCGAACACTGAAGCTTTCTTT
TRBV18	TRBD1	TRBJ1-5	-	CASSLQGQPQHF	TGTGCCAGCTCCCTACAGGGGCAGCCCCAGCATTTT
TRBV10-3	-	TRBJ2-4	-	CAISESRDLTGSVGAKNIQYF	TGTGCCATCAGTGAGTCGAGAGACCTCACGGGGTCCGTGGGGGCCAAAAACATTCAGTACTTC
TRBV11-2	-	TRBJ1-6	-	CASSLDRGFSPLHF	TGTGCCAGCAGCTTAGACAGGGGTTTTTCACCCCTCCACTTT
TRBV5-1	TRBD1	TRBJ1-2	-	CASSLGDRGFYTF	TGCGCCAGCAGCTTGGGGGACAGGGGGTTCTACACCTTC
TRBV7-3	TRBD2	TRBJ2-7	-	CASSLMGLAGSYEQYF	TGTGCCAGCAGCTTAATGGGACTAGCGGGCTCCTACGAGCAGTACTTC
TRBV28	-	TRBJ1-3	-	CASSLPGSGAASGNTIYF	TGTGCCAGCAGTTTACCGGGTTCAGGGGCAGCCTCTGGAAACACCATATATTTT
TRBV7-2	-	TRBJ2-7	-	CASSLSRGTYEQYF	TGTGCCAGCAGCTTAAGCCGGGGTACCTACGAGCAGTACTTC
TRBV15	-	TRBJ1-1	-	CATSRERGWNTEAFF	TGTGCCACCAGCAGAGAGCGGGGCTGGAACACTGAAGCTTTCTTT
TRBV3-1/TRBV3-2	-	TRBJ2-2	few	CASSLLGGHLTGELFF	TGTGCCAGCAGCCTCCTAGGGGGACACCTCACCGGGGAGCTGTTTTTT
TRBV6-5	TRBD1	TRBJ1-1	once	CASSYVDRGGTEAFF	TGTGCCAGCAGTTACGTAGACAGGGGAGGGACTGAAGCTTTCTTT
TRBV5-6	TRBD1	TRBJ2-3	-	CASSLTGGEDTQYF	TGTGCCAGCAGCTTGACAGGGGGTGAAGATACGCAGTATTTT
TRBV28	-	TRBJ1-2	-	CASSFRGFGGYTF	TGTGCCAGCAGTTTTAGGGGTTTTGGAGGCTACACCTTC
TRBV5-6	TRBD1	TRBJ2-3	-	CASSRPTGGEDTQYF	TGTGCCAGCAGCCGACCGACAGGGGGTGAAGATACGCAGTATTTT
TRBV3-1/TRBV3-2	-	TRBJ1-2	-	CASSQPTGPGYTF	TGTGCCAGCAGCCAACCGACAGGTCCTGGCTACACCTTC
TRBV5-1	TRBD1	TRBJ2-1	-	CASHKTGGLGDEQFF	TGCGCCAGCCACAAGACAGGGGGCTTAGGAGATGAGCAGTTCTTC
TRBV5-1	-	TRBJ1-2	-	CASSLQTHYGYTF	TGCGCCAGCAGCTTGCAGACTCACTATGGCTACACCTTC
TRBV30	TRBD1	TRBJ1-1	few	CAWSPGTGANTEAFF	TGTGCCTGGAGTCCCGGGACAGGGGCCAACACTGAAGCTTTCTTT
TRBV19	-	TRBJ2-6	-	CASIPGASGANVLTF	TGTGCCAGTATCCCTGGAGCGTCTGGGGCCAACGTCCTGACTTTC
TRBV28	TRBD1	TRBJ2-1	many	CASSPMAVQGFNEQFF	TGTGCCAGCAGCCCTATGGCCGTACAGGGGTTCAATGAGCAGTTCTTC
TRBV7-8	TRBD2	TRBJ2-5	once	CASSTGTSLGEETQYF	TGTGCCAGCAGCACAGGGACTAGCCTGGGGGAAGAGACCCAGTACTTC
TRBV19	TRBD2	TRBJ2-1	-	CASSSLAGARNEQFF	TGTGCCAGTAGTTCCCTAGCGGGAGCCCGGAATGAGCAGTTCTTC
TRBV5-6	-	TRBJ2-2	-	CASSPQGRGNLNTGELFF	TGTGCCAGCAGCCCCCAGGGCAGGGGAAACTTAAACACCGGGGAGCTGTTTTTT
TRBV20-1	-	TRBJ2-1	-	CSAGLHEQFF	TGCAGTGCTGGCCTGCATGAGCAGTTCTTC
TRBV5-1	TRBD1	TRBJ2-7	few	CASMGTGDYEQYF	TGCGCCAGCATGGGGACAGGGGACTACGAGCAGTACTTC
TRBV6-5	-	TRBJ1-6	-	CASSYGQGQNSPLHF	TGTGCCAGCAGTTACGGTCAGGGACAAAATTCACCCCTCCACTTT
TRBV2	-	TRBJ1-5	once	CASSTGQTSNQPQHF	TGTGCCAGCAGCACCGGACAGACGAGCAATCAGCCCCAGCATTTT
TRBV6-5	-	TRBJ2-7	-	CASSYSRGREQYF	TGTGCCAGCAGTTACTCGAGGGGGAGAGAGCAGTACTTC
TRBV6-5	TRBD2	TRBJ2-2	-	CASSSAGGRGGELFF	TGTGCCAGCAGTTCTGCGGGGGGGCGAGGCGGGGAGCTGTTTTTT